The 8 T cell receptor beta chains given below trace back to one sample, sequenced in a study of blood T cell repertoires in COVID-19. Method: immunoSEQ multiplex PCR; TCRdb's copy keeps in-frame clones and lacks some. The table has more than 25,000 clones, 87% seen once; the top ten hold around 5.4%. The sample comprised peripheral blood. These receptors were taken from a man aged 60 to 69 with active COVID-19.

V and J are TRBV6-5 and TRBJ1-2; 8 bases are a match to TRBD1. V was clipped by 7 bases and J by 5 bases; unmatched bases: 3. The CDR3 has 12 residues. Germline CDR1 and CDR2: MNHEY and SVGAGI. In DNA form, the CDR3 reads TGTGCCAGCACAGGGGGCCCTTATGGCTACACCTTC. Protein: CASTGGPYGYTF.

The chain uses TRBV29-1 and TRBJ2-1; TRBD1 is a possible D gene (5 bases). V shed 5 bases and J shed 6 bases, with 11 bases lying between them. The CDR3 runs to 12 residues. The germline CDR1 and CDR2 sequences are SQVTM and ANQGSEA. CDR3 nucleotide sequence: TGCAGCGTTAGCAGACAGCCCAATGAGCAGTTCTTC. Amino acids: CSVSRQPNEQFF.

This chain uses TRBV7-3 with TRBJ2-6; TRBD1 agrees at 7 bases. Germline V gene lookup returns CDR1 SGHTA and CDR2 FQGTGA. V dropped 4 bases and J dropped 0; count of bases not matched to a gene: 15. The CDR3 is 20 amino acids. CDR3 nucleotides: TGTGCCAGCAGCTCAGATGGTCTAGGGACAGTAGGCTCTGGGGCCAACGTCCTGACTTTC. It codes for CASSSDGLGTVGSGANVLTF.

The chain uses TRBV7-6 and TRBJ1-3; 11 bases fit TRBD1. The CDR3 sequence is 17 residues long. CDR1 SGHVS and CDR2 FNYEAQ come from the germline V gene. J was trimmed by 7 bases and V by 2 bases; bases with no gene match: 10. CDR3 sequence: CASSLTLPRDRGNTIYF. The CDR3 nucleotides read TGTGCCAGCAGCTTAACACTACCCCGGGACAGGGGGAACACCATATATTTT.

The V gene is TRBV14, the J gene TRBJ1-3; 7 bases agree with TRBD1. J gave up 2 bases and V 1 base, and 14 bases lay outside the gene matches. This CDR3 has 19 residues. The germline gives CDR1 SGHDN, CDR2 FVKESK. CDR3: CASSQVSGQALSTGNTIYF. The DNA for the CDR3 is TGTGCCAGCAGCCAAGTATCTGGACAGGCTCTTTCTACTGGAAACACCATATATTTT. The complete variable domain, with remaining parts taken from reference TRBV14 and TRBJ1-3, reads EAGVTQFPSHSVIEKGQTVTLRCDPISGHDNLYWYRRVMGKEIKFLLHFVKESKQDESGMPNNRFLAERTGGTYSTLKVQPAELEDSGVYFCASSQVSGQALSTGNTIYFGEGSWLTVV.

The chain has TRBV27 and TRBJ2-7; tentatively, D is TRBD2 (6 bases). V was clipped by 6 bases and J by 0 bases, with 15 bases between them. CDR1 and CDR2 from the germline V gene are MNHEY and SMNVEV (reference sequence). This CDR3 has 15 residues. The DNA of the CDR3 is TGTGCCAGCAGCCTTGCCGGGGGAAGCTCCTACGAGCAGTACTTC. Encoded protein: CASSLAGGSSYEQYF.

The rearrangement joins TRBV10-3 to TRBJ1-1; unclear D gene. The ends were cut back, 3 bases at V and 1 base at J, with 15 bases in the middle. The CDR3 consists of 16 residues. The germline CDR1 and CDR2 sequences are ENHRY and SYGVKD. The CDR3 DNA follows: TGTGCCATCAGTGACCAGGAGGGAAGGAAGAACACTGAAGCTTTCTTT. This translates into CAISDQEGRKNTEAFF.

The gene calls are TRBV25-1 and TRBJ1-1, with 8 bases lining up with TRBD1. V dropped 3 bases and J dropped 5; count of bases not matched to a gene: 5. The CDR3 loop spans 14 amino acids. Looked up from germline, CDR1 is MGHDK and CDR2 is SYGVNS. DNA of the CDR3: TGTGCCAGCAGTGATACAGGGGGTAGAACTGAAGCTTTCTTT. Amino acid sequence: CASSDTGGRTEAFF. The whole variable domain, remainder taken from reference TRBV25-1 and TRBJ1-1, is EADIYQTPRYLVIGTGKKITLECSQTMGHDKMYWYQQDPGMELHLIHYSYGVNSTEKGDLSSESTVSRIRTEHFPLTLESARPSHTSQYLCASSDTGGRTEAFFGQGTRLTVV.